A single sample is the source of the 14 T cell receptor beta chains below, sequenced in a study of T cells in localized non-small cell lung cancer. Only in-frame clones appear in the TCRdb table, and some are missing; sequencing was by immunoSEQ multiplex PCR. The sample has 15,000 to 20,000 clones, around 89% seen once. The source was peripheral blood, collected before any cancer treatment. These TCRs come from a male donor at least 60 years old with stage II squamous cell lung carcinoma.

The chain is built from TRBV9 and TRBJ2-2; 11 nucleotides match TRBD2. CDR3 length equals 17 residues. Germline V gene data show CDR1 as SGDLS and CDR2 as YYNGEE. V lost 0 bases, J lost 6 bases, and 7 bases stayed unmatched. CDR3 loop: CASSVEASGRRAGELFF. In DNA form, the CDR3 reads TGTGCCAGCAGCGTAGAAGCTAGCGGGAGGAGGGCCGGGGAGCTGTTTTTT.

This chain uses TRBV5-4 with TRBJ2-3, with 14 bases that match TRBD2. This CDR3 contains 17 residues. Germline CDR1 is SGHNT and CDR2 is YYREEE (reference sequence). V was pared by 3 bases and J by 1 base, with 4 bases of the junction left unmatched. The CDR3 DNA is TGTGCCAGCAGCTGGGGGACTAGCGGGAGAGGCACAGATACGCAGTATTTT. Translation: CASSWGTSGRGTDTQYF. Looking up the rest from reference TRBV5-4 and TRBJ2-3 gives the full variable domain: ETGVTQSPTHLIKTRGQQVTLRCSSQSGHNTVSWYQQALGQGPQFIFQYYREEENGRGNFPPRFSGLQFPNYSSELNVNALELDDSALYLCASSWGTSGRGTDTQYFGPGTRLTVL.

The rearrangement links TRBV4-1 to TRBJ2-7; no firm D call. V was shortened by 3 bases and J by 4 bases, with 16 bases between the two germline ends. This CDR3 has 15 amino acids. Germline V CDR1 and CDR2: MGHRA, YSYEKL. CDR3 nucleotide sequence: TGCGCCAGCAGCCACCAGTACTCCCCGAGGTACGAGCAGTACTTC. Protein sequence: CASSHQYSPRYEQYF.

The V gene is TRBV9, the J gene TRBJ2-3; D perhaps matches TRBD2 (6 bases). This CDR3 is 13 amino acids long. Germline V gene data show CDR1 as SGDLS and CDR2 as YYNGEE. Deletions cut 7 bases from V and 0 bases from J, with 9 bases between. DNA of the CDR3: TGTGCCAGCTGCAGCGGGAGCACAGATACGCAGTATTTT. It encodes CASCSGSTDTQYF.

This sequence joins TRBV19 and TRBJ1-5, with 10 bases lining up with TRBD1. Germline CDR1 reads LNHDA; CDR2 reads SQIVND (reference sequence). V shed 10 bases, J shed 4 bases, and the junction held 16 bases outside the gene matches. The CDR3 is made up of 17 amino acids. CDR3 sequence reads: CATLVPTGQGKNQPQHF. The CDR3 DNA reads TGTGCCACCTTAGTCCCCACGGGACAGGGGAAGAATCAGCCCCAGCATTTT.

The J gene is TRBJ2-4, the V gene TRBV7-8, with D tentatively TRBD1 or TRBD2 (6 bases each). Germline-derived CDR1 and CDR2 are SGHVS and FQNEAQ. V was shortened by 5 bases and J by 1 base, with 30 bases between the two germline ends. This CDR3 spans 21 amino acids. CDR3 nucleotides: TGTGCCAGCAGCCCTATTGGGGGGCGCGAGTATACGGGTGAGGCCAAAAACATTCAGTACTTC. This gives the protein CASSPIGGREYTGEAKNIQYF.

This chain uses TRBV6-1 with TRBJ1-5; 7 bases agree with TRBD1. Germline trimming cut 4 bases from V and 0 bases from J; bases unmatched to any gene: 9. This CDR3 region has 17 residues. CDR1 MNHNS and CDR2 SASEGT come from the germline V gene. The CDR3 nucleotides are TGTGCCAGCAGTGCGAAAGGGGGCTCCATTAGCAATCAGCCCCAGCATTTT. It codes for CASSAKGGSISNQPQHF.

The chain joins TRBV14 to TRBJ1-1; TRBD1 matches at 7 bases. Per the germline V gene, CDR1 is SGHDN and CDR2 is FVKESK. The CDR3 covers 16 residues. V dropped 3 bases and J dropped 0; count of bases not matched to a gene: 7. The CDR3 DNA is TGTGCCAGCAGCCATTTGCGAACAGGGGTGAACACTGAAGCTTTCTTT. Translation: CASSHLRTGVNTEAFF.

This chain links TRBV5-8 with TRBJ2-7; 9 nucleotides agree with TRBD1. V shed 4 bases, J shed 5 bases, and the junction held 4 bases outside the gene matches. Germline loops: CDR1 SGHTS, CDR2 YDEGEE. The CDR3 is 13 amino acids. The CDR3 DNA sequence: TGTGCCAGCAGCCTGGGACAGGGAGACGAGCAGTACTTC. Translation: CASSLGQGDEQYF.

The rearrangement uses TRBV6-1 and TRBJ2-1; the D gene is possibly TRBD2 (6 bases). The CDR3 has 15 residues. Germline V gene lookup returns CDR1 MNHNS and CDR2 SASEGT. V was trimmed by 0 bases and J by 8 bases, leaving 14 bases between them. Written as DNA, the CDR3 is TGTGCCAGCAGTGAAGCCACACCGGGGGTCGATGAGCAGTTCTTC. Protein product: CASSEATPGVDEQFF.

This clone was seen once. The V gene is TRBV7-9, the J gene TRBJ1-1; D ambiguous. The CDR3 has 15 amino acids. Trimming took off 5 bases at V and 0 bases at J, with 13 bases between the two ends. The V gene's germline CDR1 is SEHNR and CDR2 FQNEAQ (reference sequence). CDR3 nucleotide sequence: TGTGCCAGCAGCCCCCACAACGGTTTGAACACTGAAGCTTTCTTT. It encodes CASSPHNGLNTEAFF.

The chain is built from TRBV6-5 and TRBJ2-7, with D possibly being TRBD1 or TRBD2 (6 bases each). There are 12 residues in the CDR3. V dropped 10 bases and J dropped 4 bases, with 14 bases sitting between them. Germline V CDR1 and CDR2: MNHEY, SVGAGI. The CDR3 coding sequence is TGTGCCACCAAAAGGGGGGATTACGAGCAGTACTTC. Its protein is CATKRGDYEQYF.

DNA for the CDR3: TGTGCCAGCAGGGACAGGGGGGAGTACACTGAAGCTTTCTTT. It specifies CASRDRGEYTEAFF. The chain links TRBV6-6 to TRBJ1-1; 10 positions match TRBD1. CDR3 size: 14 residues. Germline CDR1 is MNHNY and CDR2 is SVGAGI (reference sequence). J lost 3 bases, V lost 6 bases, and 4 bases had no gene match.

The chain has TRBV9 and TRBJ1-1; 7 nucleotides align to TRBD1. The CDR3 covers 16 residues. Germline loops: CDR1 SGDLS, CDR2 YYNGEE. J lost 0 bases, V lost 0 bases, and 5 bases had no gene match. DNA of the CDR3: TGTGCCAGCAGCGTAGGGGGACAGATCATGAACACTGAAGCTTTCTTT. It specifies CASSVGGQIMNTEAFF.